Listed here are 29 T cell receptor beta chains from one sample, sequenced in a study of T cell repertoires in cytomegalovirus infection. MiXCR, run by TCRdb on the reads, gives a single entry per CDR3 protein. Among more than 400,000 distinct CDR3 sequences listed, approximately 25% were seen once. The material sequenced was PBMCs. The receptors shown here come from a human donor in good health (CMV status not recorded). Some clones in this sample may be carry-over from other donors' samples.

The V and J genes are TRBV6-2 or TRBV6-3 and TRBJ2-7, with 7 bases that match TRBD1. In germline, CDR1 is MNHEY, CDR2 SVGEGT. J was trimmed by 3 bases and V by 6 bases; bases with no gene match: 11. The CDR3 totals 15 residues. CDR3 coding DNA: TGTGCCAGCAGCCACGAGGACAGGAGGCTCTACGAGCAGTACTTC. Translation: CASSHEDRRLYEQYF.

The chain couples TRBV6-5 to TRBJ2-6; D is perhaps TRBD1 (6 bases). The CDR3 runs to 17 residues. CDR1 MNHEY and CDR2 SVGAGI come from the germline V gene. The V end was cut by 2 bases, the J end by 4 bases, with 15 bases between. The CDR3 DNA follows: TGTGCCAGCAGTTACCGTAGGGGGTCTTGGGGGGCCAACGTCCTGACTTTC. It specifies CASSYRRGSWGANVLTF.

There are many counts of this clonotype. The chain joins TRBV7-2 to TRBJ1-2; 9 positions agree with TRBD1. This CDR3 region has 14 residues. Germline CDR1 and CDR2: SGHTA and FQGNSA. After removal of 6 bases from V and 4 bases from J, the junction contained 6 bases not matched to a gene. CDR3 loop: CASRPRTGVYGYTF. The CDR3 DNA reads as TGTGCCAGCAGACCCCGGACAGGGGTCTATGGCTACACCTTC.

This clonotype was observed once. CDR3 protein: CASTPGLAGGGNEQFF. Here the CDR3 DNA reads TGTGCCAGCACCCCGGGACTAGCGGGAGGGGGCAATGAGCAGTTCTTC. The chain links TRBV6-5 to TRBJ2-1; 16 positions match TRBD2. The V gene's germline CDR1 is MNHEY and CDR2 SVGAGI. The trim removed 7 bases at V and 6 bases at J, leaving 6 bases unmatched. The CDR3 is made up of 16 amino acids.

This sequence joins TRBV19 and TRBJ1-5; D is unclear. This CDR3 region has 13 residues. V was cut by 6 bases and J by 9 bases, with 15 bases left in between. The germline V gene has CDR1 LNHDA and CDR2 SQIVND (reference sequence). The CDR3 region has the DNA TGTGCCAGTAGGAAGACATCGGCGGGGCCCCAGCATTTT. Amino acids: CASRKTSAGPQHF.

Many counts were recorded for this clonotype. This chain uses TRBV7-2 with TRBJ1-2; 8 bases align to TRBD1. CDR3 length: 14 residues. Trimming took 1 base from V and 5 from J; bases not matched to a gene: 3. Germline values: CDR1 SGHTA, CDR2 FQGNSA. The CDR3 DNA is TGTGCCAGCAGCTTAGACAGGGGGTGGTATGGCTACACCTTC. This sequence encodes CASSLDRGWYGYTF.

The CDR3 loop reads CASSQVIGEAKPQHF. The DNA of the CDR3 is TGCGCCAGCAGCCAAGTAATAGGGGAGGCAAAGCCCCAGCATTTT. The V gene is TRBV4-1, the J gene TRBJ1-5; D might be TRBD1 (5 bases). The CDR3 is 15 residues long. Deletions cut 1 base from V and 8 bases from J, with 15 bases between. CDR1 and CDR2 from the germline V gene are MGHRA and YSYEKL.

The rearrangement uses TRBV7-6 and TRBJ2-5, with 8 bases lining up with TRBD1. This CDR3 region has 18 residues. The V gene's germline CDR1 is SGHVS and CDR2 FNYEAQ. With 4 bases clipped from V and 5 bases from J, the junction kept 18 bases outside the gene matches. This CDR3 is CASSSLGKTGEDGETQYF. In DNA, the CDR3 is TGTGCCAGCAGCTCGCTAGGGAAGACAGGGGAGGACGGCGAGACCCAGTACTTC. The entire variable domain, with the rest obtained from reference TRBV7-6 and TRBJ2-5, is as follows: GAGVSQSPRYKVTKRGQDVALRCDPISGHVSLYWYRQALGQGPEFLTYFNYEAQQDKSGLPNDRFSAERPEGSISTLTIQRTEQRDSAMYRCASSSLGKTGEDGETQYFGPGTRLLVL.

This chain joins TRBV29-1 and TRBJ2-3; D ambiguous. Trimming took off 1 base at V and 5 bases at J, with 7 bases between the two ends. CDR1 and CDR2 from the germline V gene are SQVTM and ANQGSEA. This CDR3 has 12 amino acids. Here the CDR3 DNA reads TGCAGCGTTGAAGCTCCGGGAGATACGCAGTATTTT. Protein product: CSVEAPGDTQYF.

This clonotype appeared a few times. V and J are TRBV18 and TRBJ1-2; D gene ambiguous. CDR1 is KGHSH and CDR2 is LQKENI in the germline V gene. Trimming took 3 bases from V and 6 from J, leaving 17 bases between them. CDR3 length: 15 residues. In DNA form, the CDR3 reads TGTGCCAGCTCACCGAGGGCCGAGGCTCCGGATGGCTACACCTTC. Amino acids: CASSPRAEAPDGYTF. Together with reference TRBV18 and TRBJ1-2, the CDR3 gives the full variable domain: NAGVMQNPRHLVRRRGQEARLRCSPMKGHSHVYWYRQLPEEGLKFMVYLQKENIIDESGMPKERFSAEFPKEGPSILRIQQVVRGDSAAYFCASSPRAEAPDGYTFGSGTRLTVV.

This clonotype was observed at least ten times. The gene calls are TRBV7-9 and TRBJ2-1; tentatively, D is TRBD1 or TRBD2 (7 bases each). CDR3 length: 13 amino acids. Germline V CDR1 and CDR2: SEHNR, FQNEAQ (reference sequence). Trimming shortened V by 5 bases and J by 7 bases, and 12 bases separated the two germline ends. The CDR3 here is CASSPGGVNEQFF. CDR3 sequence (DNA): TGTGCCAGCAGCCCAGGGGGGGTAAATGAGCAGTTCTTC.

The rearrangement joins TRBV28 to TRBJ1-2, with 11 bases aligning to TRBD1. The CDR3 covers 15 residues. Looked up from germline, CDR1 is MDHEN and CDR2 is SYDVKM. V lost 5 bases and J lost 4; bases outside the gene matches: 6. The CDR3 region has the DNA TGTGCCAGCAGTGACCGGGACAGGGGGGTCTATGGCTACACCTTC. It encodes CASSDRDRGVYGYTF.

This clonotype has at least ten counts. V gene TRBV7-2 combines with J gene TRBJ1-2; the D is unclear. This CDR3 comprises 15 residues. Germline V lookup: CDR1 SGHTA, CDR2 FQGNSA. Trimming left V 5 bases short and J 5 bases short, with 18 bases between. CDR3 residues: CASSPLGTTIYGYTF. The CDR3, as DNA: TGTGCCAGCAGCCCGTTGGGAACGACCATTTATGGCTACACCTTC.

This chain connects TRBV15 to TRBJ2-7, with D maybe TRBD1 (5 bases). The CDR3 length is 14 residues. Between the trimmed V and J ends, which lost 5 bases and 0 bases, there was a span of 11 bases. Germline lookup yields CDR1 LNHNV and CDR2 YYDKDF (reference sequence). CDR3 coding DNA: TGTGCCACCAGCCGTGACAGCAGCTCCTACGAGCAGTACGTC. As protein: CATSRDSSSYEQYV.

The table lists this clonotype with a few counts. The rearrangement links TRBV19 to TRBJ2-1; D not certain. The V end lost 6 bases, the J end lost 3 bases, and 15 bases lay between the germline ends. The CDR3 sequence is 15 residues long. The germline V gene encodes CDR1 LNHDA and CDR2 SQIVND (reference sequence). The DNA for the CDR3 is TGTGCCAGTAGGCCGACTTCCCGTCACTACAATGAGCAGTTCTTC. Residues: CASRPTSRHYNEQFF.

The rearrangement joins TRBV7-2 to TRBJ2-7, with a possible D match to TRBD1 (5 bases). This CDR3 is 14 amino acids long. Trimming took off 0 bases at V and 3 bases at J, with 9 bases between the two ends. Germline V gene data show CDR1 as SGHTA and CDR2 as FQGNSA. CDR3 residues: CASSLAQGFYEQYF. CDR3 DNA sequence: TGTGCCAGCAGCTTAGCTCAGGGATTCTACGAGCAGTACTTC.

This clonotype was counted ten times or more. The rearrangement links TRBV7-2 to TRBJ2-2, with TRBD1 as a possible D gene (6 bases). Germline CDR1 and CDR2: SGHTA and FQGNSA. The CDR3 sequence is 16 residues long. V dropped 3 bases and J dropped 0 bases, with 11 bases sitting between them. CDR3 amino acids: CASSLGDIANTGELFF. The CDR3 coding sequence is TGTGCCAGCAGCTTGGGGGACATAGCGAACACCGGGGAGCTGTTTTTT.

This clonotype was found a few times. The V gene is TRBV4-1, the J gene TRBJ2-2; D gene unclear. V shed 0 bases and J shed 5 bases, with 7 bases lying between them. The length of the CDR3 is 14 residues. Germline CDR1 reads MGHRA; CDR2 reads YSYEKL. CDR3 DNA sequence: TGCGCCAGCAGCCAAGAAAGGGATACCGGGGAGCTGTTTTTT. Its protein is CASSQERDTGELFF.

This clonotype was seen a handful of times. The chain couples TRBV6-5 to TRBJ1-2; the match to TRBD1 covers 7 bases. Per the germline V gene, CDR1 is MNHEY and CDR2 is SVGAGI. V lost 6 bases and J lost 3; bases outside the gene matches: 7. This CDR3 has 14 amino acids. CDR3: CASRPTGLDYGYTF. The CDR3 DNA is TGTGCCAGCAGGCCGACAGGGCTGGACTATGGCTACACCTTC.

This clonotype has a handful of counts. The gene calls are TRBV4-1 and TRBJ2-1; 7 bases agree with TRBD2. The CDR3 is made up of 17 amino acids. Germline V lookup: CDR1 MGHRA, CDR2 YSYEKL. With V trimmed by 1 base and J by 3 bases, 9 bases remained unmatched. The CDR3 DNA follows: TGCGCCAGCAGCCAAGCCGCACTCTCGGGAGGCTACAATGAGCAGTTCTTC. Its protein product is CASSQAALSGGYNEQFF.

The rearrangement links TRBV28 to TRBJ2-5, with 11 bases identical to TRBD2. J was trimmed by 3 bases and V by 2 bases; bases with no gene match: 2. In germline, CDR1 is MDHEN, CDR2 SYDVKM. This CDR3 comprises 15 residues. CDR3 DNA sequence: TGTGCCAGCAGTTTACCGGGACTAGCGGAAGAGACCCAGTACTTC. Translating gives CASSLPGLAEETQYF.

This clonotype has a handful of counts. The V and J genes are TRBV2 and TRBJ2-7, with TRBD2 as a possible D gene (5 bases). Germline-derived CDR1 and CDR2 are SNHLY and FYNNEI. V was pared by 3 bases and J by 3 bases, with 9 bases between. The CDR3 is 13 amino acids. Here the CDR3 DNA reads TGTGCCAGCAGTGACGGTAGCGACTACGAGCAGTACTTC. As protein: CASSDGSDYEQYF.

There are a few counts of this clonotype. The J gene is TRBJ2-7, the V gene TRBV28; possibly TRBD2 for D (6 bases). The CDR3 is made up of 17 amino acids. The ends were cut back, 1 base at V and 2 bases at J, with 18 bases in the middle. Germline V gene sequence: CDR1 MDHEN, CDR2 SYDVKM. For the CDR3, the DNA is TGTGCCAGCAGTTTATCGAGCGGGTCAGCTCATCCCTACGAGCAGTACTTC. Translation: CASSLSSGSAHPYEQYF. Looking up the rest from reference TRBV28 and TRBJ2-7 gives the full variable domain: DVKVTQSSRYLVKRTGEKVFLECVQDMDHENMFWYRQDPGLGLRLIYFSYDVKMKEKGDIPEGYSVSREKKERFSLILESASTNQTSMYLCASSLSSGSAHPYEQYFGPGTRLTVT.

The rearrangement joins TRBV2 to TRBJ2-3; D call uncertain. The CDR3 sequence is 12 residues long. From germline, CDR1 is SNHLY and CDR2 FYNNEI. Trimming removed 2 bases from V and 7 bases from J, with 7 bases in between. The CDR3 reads CASSELIYTQYF. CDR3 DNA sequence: TGTGCCAGCAGTGAACTGATATATACGCAGTATTTT. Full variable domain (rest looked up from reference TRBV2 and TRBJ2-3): EPEVTQTPSHQVTQMGQEVILRCVPISNHLYFYWYRQILGQKVEFLVSFYNNEISEKSEIFDDQFSVERPDGSNFTLKIRSTKLEDSAMYFCASSELIYTQYFGPGTRLTVL.

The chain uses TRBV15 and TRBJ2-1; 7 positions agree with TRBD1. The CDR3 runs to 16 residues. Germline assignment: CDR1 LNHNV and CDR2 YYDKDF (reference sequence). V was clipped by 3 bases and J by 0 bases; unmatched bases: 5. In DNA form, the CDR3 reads TGTGCCACCAGCAGGGTTCAGGGGGACTCCTACAATGAGCAGTTCTTC. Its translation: CATSRVQGDSYNEQFF.

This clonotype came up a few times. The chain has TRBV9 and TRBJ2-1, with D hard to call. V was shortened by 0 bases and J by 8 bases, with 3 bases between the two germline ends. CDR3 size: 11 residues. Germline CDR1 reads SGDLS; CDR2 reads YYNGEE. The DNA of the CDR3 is TGTGCCAGCAGCGTAGGGTATGAGCAGTTCTTC. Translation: CASSVGYEQFF.

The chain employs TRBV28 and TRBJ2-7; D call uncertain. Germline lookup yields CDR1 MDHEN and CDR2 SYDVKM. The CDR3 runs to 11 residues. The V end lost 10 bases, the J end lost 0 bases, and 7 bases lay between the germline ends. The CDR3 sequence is CATINSYEQYF. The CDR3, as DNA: TGTGCCACCATTAACTCCTACGAGCAGTACTTC. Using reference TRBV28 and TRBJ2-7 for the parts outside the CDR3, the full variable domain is DVKVTQSSRYLVKRTGEKVFLECVQDMDHENMFWYRQDPGLGLRLIYFSYDVKMKEKGDIPEGYSVSREKKERFSLILESASTNQTSMYLCATINSYEQYFGPGTRLTVT.

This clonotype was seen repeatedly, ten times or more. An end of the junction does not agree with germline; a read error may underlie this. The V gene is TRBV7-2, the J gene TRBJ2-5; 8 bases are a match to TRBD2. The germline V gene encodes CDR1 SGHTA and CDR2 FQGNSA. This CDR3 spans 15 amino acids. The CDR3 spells CASRLAGRVEETQYF. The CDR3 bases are TGTGCCAGCAGGTTAGCGGGACGGGTTGAAGAGACCCAGTACTTC.

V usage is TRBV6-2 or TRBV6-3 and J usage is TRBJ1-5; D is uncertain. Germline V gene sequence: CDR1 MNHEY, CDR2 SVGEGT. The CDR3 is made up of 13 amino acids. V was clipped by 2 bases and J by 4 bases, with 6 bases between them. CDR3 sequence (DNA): TGTGCCAGCAGTTACGGGGTTAATCAGCCCCAGCATTTT. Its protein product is CASSYGVNQPQHF.